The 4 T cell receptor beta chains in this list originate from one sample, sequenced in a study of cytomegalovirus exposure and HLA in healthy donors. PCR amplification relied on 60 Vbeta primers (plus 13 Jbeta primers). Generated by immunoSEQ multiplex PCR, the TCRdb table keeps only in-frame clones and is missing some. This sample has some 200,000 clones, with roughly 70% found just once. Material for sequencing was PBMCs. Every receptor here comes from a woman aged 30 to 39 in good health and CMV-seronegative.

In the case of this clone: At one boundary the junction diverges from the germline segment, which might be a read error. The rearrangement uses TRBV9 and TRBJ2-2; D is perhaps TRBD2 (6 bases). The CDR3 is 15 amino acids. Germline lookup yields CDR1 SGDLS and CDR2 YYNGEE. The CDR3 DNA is TGTGCCAGCAGCGTAGGTCCCGGCAGGGACTGGGTGGCGGTTTTT. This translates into CASSVGPGRDWVAVF.

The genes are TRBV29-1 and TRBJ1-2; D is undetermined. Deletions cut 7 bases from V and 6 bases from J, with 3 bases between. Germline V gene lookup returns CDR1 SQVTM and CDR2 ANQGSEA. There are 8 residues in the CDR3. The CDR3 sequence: CSADGYTF. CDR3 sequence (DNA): TGCAGCGCGGATGGCTACACCTTC.

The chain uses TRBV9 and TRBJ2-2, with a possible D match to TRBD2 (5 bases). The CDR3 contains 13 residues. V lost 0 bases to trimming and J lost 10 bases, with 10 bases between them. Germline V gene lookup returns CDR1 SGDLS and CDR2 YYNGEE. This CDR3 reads CASSVGWGEELFF. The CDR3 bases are TGTGCCAGCAGCGTAGGATGGGGAGAGGAGCTGTTTTTT. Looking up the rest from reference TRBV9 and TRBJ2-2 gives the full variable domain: DSGVTQTPKHLITATGQRVTLRCSPRSGDLSVYWYQQSLDQGLQFLIQYYNGEERAKGNILERFSAQQFPDLHSELNLSSLELGDSALYFCASSVGWGEELFFGEGSRLTVL.

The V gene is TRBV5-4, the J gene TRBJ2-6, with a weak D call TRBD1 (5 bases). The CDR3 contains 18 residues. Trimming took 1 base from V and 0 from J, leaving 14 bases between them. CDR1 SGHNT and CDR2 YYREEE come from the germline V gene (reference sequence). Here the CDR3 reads CASSLRAGYSSGANVLTF. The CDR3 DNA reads TGTGCCAGCAGCTTGAGGGCAGGGTACAGCTCTGGGGCCAACGTCCTGACTTTC.